A single sample gave rise to the 17 T cell receptor beta chains below, sequenced in a study of T cell responses to AZD1222 COVID-19 vaccine (dated by TCRdb to about 2021). This specimen's time point label, interpreted: about 28 days (+/-7) after the second vaccine dose. The treatment or condition label for this specimen denotes: meningococcal conjugate vaccine given as trial control. The library was built by means of the immunoSEQ multiplex PCR assay. This is the immuneACCESS table as TCRdb keeps it, with only in-frame sequences that have V and J called. A part of the clones is gone; compared with another copy, unresolved V genes explain less than half, and the rest is unexplained. The sample data list 75,000 to 80,000 clones, and over 60% of these were observed just once. 27% of the sample is in the top ten clones. The specimen comprised peripheral blood, sampled 28 days after the second dose of the MenACWY control vaccine. Receptors were obtained from an adult who received the MenACWY meningococcal vaccine as a control.

The rearrangement links TRBV2 to TRBJ2-7; no clear D gene. Germline CDR1 is SNHLY and CDR2 is FYNNEI. CDR3 length equals 13 residues. V was trimmed by 6 bases and J by 6 bases, leaving 15 bases between them. The CDR3 DNA sequence: TGTGCCAGCAGGACCAGTGGTGTGGGCGAGCAGTACTTC. Its translation is CASRTSGVGEQYF. Using reference TRBV2 and TRBJ2-7 for the parts outside the CDR3, the full variable domain is EPEVTQTPSHQVTQMGQEVILRCVPISNHLYFYWYRQILGQKVEFLVSFYNNEISEKSEIFDDQFSVERPDGSNFTLKIRSTKLEDSAMYFCASRTSGVGEQYFGPGTRLTVT.

This chain uses TRBV9 with TRBJ2-7; D may be TRBD2 (6 bases). The CDR3 sequence is 13 residues long. CDR1 is SGDLS and CDR2 is YYNGEE in the germline V gene. Trimming took off 1 base at V and 10 bases at J, with 15 bases between the two ends. CDR3 region: CASSVSQAGPQYF. The CDR3 nucleotides are TGTGCCAGCAGCGTATCTCAGGCGGGGCCCCAGTACTTC.

V is TRBV23-1 and J is TRBJ1-2; D is uncertain. TRBV23-1 is labeled an ORF, and its function is uncertain. Trimming pared 0 bases from V and 9 bases from J, leaving 11 bases between. The CDR3 sequence is 13 residues long. Written as DNA, the CDR3 is TGCGCCAGCAGTCAATCCCCGTTGGACTGCTACACCTTC. It codes for CASSQSPLDCYTF.

The chain combines TRBV6-5 with TRBJ2-7, with D possibly called TRBD1 or TRBD2 (5 bases each). CDR3 length: 13 residues. Germline assignment: CDR1 MNHEY and CDR2 SVGAGI. V was cut by 5 bases and J by 2 bases, with 10 bases left in between. The DNA of the CDR3 is TGTGCCAGCAGTCGGGACGGAACCTACGAGCAGTACTTC. This encodes CASSRDGTYEQYF.

V usage is TRBV6-1 and J usage is TRBJ1-2; D remains ambiguous. The CDR3 consists of 11 residues. V was trimmed by 7 bases and J by 7 bases, leaving 10 bases between them. Germline values: CDR1 MNHNS, CDR2 SASEGT. The CDR3 DNA sequence: TGTGCCAGCACCCAGGATGCTGGCTACACCTTC. As protein: CASTQDAGYTF.

The chain combines TRBV6-5 with TRBJ1-4, with unresolved D. This CDR3 has 12 residues. CDR1 and CDR2 (germline): MNHEY, SVGAGI. V was cut by 8 bases and J by 6 bases, with 10 bases left in between. Here the CDR3 reads CASGIRDEKLFF. In DNA, the CDR3 is TGTGCCAGCGGCATAAGGGATGAAAAACTGTTTTTT.

In this sample, this clone turned up once. The chain has TRBV6-5 and TRBJ2-2; D unresolved. Germline values: CDR1 MNHEY, CDR2 SVGAGI. The CDR3 extends over 12 amino acids. With 6 bases removed from V and 6 bases from J, the gap between germline ends came to 8 bases. CDR3 sequence reads: CASRLGAGELFF. DNA for the CDR3: TGTGCCAGCAGACTCGGAGCCGGGGAGCTGTTTTTT.

V gene TRBV14 combines with J gene TRBJ1-2, with D perhaps TRBD1 (5 bases). The V and J ends lost 4 bases and 8 bases respectively, with 14 bases between them. Germline V gene data show CDR1 as SGHDN and CDR2 as FVKESK. The CDR3 runs 13 residues. The DNA of the CDR3 is TGTGCCAGCAGCCCTCGGGGGGTTGGAGGCTACACCTTC. Its protein product is CASSPRGVGGYTF.

This clone was found a few times. This chain connects TRBV7-3 to TRBJ2-1, with a weak D call TRBD2 (7 bases). This CDR3 comprises 16 residues. The germline CDR1 and CDR2 sequences are SGHTA and FQGTGA. V lost 2 bases and J lost 1, with 12 bases in between. CDR3 protein: CASSLSGGWSYNEQFF. In DNA, the CDR3 is TGTGCCAGCAGCTTATCGGGGGGCTGGTCCTACAATGAGCAGTTCTTC. The whole variable domain, remainder taken from reference TRBV7-3 and TRBJ2-1, is GAGVSQTPSNKVTEKGKYVELRCDPISGHTALYWYRQSLGQGPEFLIYFQGTGAADDSGLPNDRFFAVRPEGSVSTLKIQRTERGDSAVYLCASSLSGGWSYNEQFFGPGTRLTVL.

The rearrangement links TRBV7-6 to TRBJ1-6, with D unclear. Germline V gene sequence: CDR1 SGHVS, CDR2 FNYEAQ. The CDR3 totals 13 residues. V gave up 1 base and J gave up 5 bases, with 3 bases separating them. CDR3 sequence reads: CASSLGNNSPLHF. The DNA of the CDR3 is TGTGCCAGCAGCTTAGGCAATAATTCACCCCTCCACTTT.

The chain carries TRBV28 and TRBJ1-6, with D unclear. Germline V gene lookup returns CDR1 MDHEN and CDR2 SYDVKM. The CDR3 is 12 residues long. V dropped 1 base and J dropped 13 bases, with 8 bases sitting between them. The CDR3 nucleotides read TGTGCCAGCAGTTTATTCTCAGAGCCCCTCCACTTT. Protein sequence: CASSLFSEPLHF.

This rearrangement joins TRBV3-1 (or the pseudogene TRBV3-2) to TRBJ1-2; 9 bases match TRBD1. After removal of 5 bases from V and 8 bases from J, the junction contained 15 bases not matched to a gene. CDR1 and CDR2 from the germline V gene are LGHDT and YNNKEL (reference sequence). The CDR3 has 16 residues. As DNA, the CDR3 is TGTGCCAGCAGCTACTCCTCCGGGACAGGGATCGGCGGCTACACCTTC. Amino acid sequence: CASSYSSGTGIGGYTF.

The chain links TRBV19 to TRBJ1-1, with D uncertain. The CDR3 has 14 residues. CDR1 and CDR2 from the germline V gene are LNHDA and SQIVND (reference sequence). The V end was cut by 8 bases, the J end by 4 bases, with 17 bases between. CDR3 sequence: CASFSRPPATEAFF. As DNA, the CDR3 is TGTGCCAGTTTCTCGCGGCCTCCAGCCACTGAAGCTTTCTTT.

The chain employs TRBV12-3 or TRBV12-4 and TRBJ1-2; unclear D gene. Trimming took 5 bases from V and 4 from J, leaving 8 bases between them. This CDR3 is built from 12 residues. For the CDR3, the DNA is TGTGCCAGCAGTCCTCACCCCTATGGCTACACCTTC. Translating it yields CASSPHPYGYTF.

The chain carries TRBV15 and TRBJ1-1, with D unresolved. CDR3 length: 13 residues. Trimming removed 0 bases from V and 4 bases from J, with 6 bases in between. Germline CDR1 reads LNHNV; CDR2 reads YYDKDF (reference sequence). CDR3 coding DNA: TGTGCCACCAGCAGAGATTTCGGCACTGAAGCTTTCTTT. This gives the protein CATSRDFGTEAFF. Looking up the rest from reference TRBV15 and TRBJ1-1 gives the full variable domain: DAMVIQNPRYQVTQFGKPVTLSCSQTLNHNVMYWYQQKSSQAPKLLFHYYDKDFNNEADTPDNFQSRRPNTSFCFLDIRSPGLGDTAMYLCATSRDFGTEAFFGQGTRLTVV.

The chain is built from TRBV4-1 and TRBJ2-7; no clear D gene. The CDR3 covers 15 residues. Germline CDR1 MGHRA, CDR2 YSYEKL. V shed 0 bases and J shed 4 bases, with 13 bases lying between them. In DNA form, the CDR3 reads TGCGCCAGCAGCCAAGAGAGTGAAGCCCCTTACGAGCAGTACTTC. It yields the protein CASSQESEAPYEQYF.

V is TRBV5-6 and J is TRBJ2-6; possible D gene TRBD2, 6 bases. The length of the CDR3 is 16 residues. Germline-derived CDR1 and CDR2 are SGHDT and YYEEEE. V lost 4 bases to trimming and J lost 0 bases, with 11 bases between them. CDR3 region: CASSPGGLSGANVLTF. CDR3 nucleotides: TGTGCCAGCAGCCCTGGGGGACTCTCTGGGGCCAACGTCCTGACTTTC.